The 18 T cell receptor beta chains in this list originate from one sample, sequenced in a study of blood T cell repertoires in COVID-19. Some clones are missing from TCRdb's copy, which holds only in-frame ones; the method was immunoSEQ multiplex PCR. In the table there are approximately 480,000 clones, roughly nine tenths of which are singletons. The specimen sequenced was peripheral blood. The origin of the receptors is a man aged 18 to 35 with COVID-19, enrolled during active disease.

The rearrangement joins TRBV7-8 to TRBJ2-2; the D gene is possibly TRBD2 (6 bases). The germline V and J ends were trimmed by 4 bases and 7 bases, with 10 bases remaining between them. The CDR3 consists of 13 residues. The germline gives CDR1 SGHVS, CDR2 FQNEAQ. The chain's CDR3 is CASSSREFGELFF. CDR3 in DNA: TGTGCCAGCAGCTCCCGGGAGTTCGGGGAGCTGTTTTTT.

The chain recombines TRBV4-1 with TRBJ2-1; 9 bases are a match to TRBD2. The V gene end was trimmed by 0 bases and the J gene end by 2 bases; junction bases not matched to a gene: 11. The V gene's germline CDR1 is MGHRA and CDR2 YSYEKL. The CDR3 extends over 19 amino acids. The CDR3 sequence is CASSQEGYLSGSAYNEQFF. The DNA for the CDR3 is TGCGCCAGCAGCCAAGAAGGATACCTTAGCGGGAGTGCCTACAATGAGCAGTTCTTC.

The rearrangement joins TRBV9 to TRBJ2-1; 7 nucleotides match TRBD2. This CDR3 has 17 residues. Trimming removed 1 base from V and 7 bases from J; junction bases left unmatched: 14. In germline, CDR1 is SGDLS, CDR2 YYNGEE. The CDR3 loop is CASSVRAGASGRNEQFF. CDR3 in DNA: TGTGCCAGCAGCGTAAGGGCGGGAGCGTCCGGGAGGAATGAGCAGTTCTTC.

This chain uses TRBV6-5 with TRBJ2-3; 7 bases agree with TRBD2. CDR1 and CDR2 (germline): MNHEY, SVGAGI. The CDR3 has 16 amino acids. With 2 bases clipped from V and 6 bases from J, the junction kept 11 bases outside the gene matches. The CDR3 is CASSYLGRPGTDTQYF. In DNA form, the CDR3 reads TGTGCCAGCAGTTACCTCGGGAGGCCCGGAACGGATACGCAGTATTTT.

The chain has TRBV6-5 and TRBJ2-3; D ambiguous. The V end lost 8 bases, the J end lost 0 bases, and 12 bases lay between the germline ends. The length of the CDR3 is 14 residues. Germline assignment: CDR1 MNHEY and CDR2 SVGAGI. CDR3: CASELGSSTDTQYF. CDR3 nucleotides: TGTGCCAGCGAACTCGGTAGTAGCACAGATACGCAGTATTTT.

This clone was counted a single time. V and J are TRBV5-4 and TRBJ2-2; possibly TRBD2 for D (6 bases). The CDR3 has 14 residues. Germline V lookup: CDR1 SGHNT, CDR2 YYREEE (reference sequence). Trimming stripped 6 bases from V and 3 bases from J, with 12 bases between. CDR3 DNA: TGTGCCAGCACCCGTTGGGGGGACACCGGGGAGCTGTTTTTT. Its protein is CASTRWGDTGELFF.

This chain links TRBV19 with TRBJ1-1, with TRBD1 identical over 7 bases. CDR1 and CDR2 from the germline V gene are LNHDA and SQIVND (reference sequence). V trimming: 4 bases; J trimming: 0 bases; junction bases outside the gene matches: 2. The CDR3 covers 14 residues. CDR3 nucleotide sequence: TGTGCCAGTAGTAAGGGACAGATGAACACTGAAGCTTTCTTT. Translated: CASSKGQMNTEAFF.

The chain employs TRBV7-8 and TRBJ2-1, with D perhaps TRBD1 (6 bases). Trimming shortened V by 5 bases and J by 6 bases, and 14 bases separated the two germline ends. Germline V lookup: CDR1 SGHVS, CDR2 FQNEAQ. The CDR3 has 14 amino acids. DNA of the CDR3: TGTGCCAGCAGCGCCTGGACAGCTTCCAATGAGCAGTTCTTC. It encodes CASSAWTASNEQFF.

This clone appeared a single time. CDR3 sequence (DNA): TGTGCCAGTAGATTGTGGGGGACAGGGTCGGGTGAGCAGTTCTTC. Its translation is CASRLWGTGSGEQFF. This chain uses TRBV19 with TRBJ2-1; 9 positions agree with TRBD1. Germline V gene lookup returns CDR1 LNHDA and CDR2 SQIVND (reference sequence). The length of the CDR3 is 15 residues. V lost 6 bases and J lost 9; bases outside the gene matches: 12. Full variable domain (remainder filled in from reference TRBV19 and TRBJ2-1): DGGITQSPKYLFRKEGQNVTLSCEQNLNHDAMYWYRQDPGQGLRLIYYSQIVNDFQKGDIAEGYSVSREKKESFPLTVTSAQKNPTAFYLCASRLWGTGSGEQFFGPGTRLTVL.

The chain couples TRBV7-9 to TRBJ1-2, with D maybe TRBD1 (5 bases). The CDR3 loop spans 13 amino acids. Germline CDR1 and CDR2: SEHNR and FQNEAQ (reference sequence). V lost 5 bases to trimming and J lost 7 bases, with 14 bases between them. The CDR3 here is CASSLDGGSGYTF. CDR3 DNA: TGTGCCAGCAGCCTCGACGGGGGAAGTGGCTACACCTTC.

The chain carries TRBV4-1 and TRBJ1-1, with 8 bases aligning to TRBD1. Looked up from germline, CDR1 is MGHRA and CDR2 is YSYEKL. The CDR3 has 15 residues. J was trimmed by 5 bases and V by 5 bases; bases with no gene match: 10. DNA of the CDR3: TGCGCCAGCAGCTCCCGGACAGGGACGGGTACTGAAGCTTTCTTT. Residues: CASSSRTGTGTEAFF.

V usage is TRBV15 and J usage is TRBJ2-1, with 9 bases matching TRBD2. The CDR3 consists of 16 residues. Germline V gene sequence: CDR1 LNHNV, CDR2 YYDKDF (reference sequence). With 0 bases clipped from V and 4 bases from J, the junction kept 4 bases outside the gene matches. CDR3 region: CATSRDVREGYNEQFF. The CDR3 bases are TGTGCCACCAGCAGAGATGTGCGGGAGGGTTACAATGAGCAGTTCTTC. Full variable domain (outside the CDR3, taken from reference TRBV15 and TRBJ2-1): DAMVIQNPRYQVTQFGKPVTLSCSQTLNHNVMYWYQQKSSQAPKLLFHYYDKDFNNEADTPDNFQSRRPNTSFCFLDIRSPGLGDTAMYLCATSRDVREGYNEQFFGPGTRLTVL.

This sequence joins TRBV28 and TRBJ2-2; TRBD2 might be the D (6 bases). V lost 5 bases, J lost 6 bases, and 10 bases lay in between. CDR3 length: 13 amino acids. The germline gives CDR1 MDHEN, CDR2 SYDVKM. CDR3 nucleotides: TGTGCCAGCAGTGGAAGCGGGTCCGGGGAGCTGTTTTTT. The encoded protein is CASSGSGSGELFF.

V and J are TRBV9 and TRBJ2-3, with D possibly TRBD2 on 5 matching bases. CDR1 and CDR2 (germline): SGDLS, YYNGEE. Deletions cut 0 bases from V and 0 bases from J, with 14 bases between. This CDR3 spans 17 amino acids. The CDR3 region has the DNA TGTGCCAGCAGCGTAGGGCGAGAGCGGTGGAGCACAGATACGCAGTATTTT. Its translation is CASSVGRERWSTDTQYF.

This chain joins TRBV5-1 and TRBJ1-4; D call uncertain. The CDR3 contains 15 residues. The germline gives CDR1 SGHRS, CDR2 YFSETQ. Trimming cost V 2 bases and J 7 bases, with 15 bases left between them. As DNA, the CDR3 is TGCGCCAGCAGCTTAGGAGGGTCGAATCTTGAAAAACTGTTTTTT. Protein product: CASSLGGSNLEKLFF.

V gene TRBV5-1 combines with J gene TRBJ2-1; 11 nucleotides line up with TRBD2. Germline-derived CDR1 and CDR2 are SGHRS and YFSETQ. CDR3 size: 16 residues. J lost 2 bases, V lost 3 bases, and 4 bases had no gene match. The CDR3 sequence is CASSSQGLAAYNEQFF. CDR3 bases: TGCGCCAGCAGCTCCCAGGGACTAGCGGCCTACAATGAGCAGTTCTTC.

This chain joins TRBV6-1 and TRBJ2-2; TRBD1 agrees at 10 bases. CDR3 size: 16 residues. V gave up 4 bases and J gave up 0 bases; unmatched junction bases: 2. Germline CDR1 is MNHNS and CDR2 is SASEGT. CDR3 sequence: CASSGQGASNTGELFF. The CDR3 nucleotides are TGTGCCAGCAGTGGACAGGGGGCCTCGAACACCGGGGAGCTGTTTTTT.

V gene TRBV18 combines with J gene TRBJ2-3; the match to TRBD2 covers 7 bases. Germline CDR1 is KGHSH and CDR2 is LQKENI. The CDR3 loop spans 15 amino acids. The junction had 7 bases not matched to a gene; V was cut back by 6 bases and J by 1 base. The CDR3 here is CASSTKLAGTDTQYF. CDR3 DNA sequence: TGTGCCAGCTCGACTAAGCTAGCGGGCACAGATACGCAGTATTTT.